This is a list of T cell receptor beta chains from one sample in a study of control samples from healthy donors and cancer patients. Only in-frame clones appear in the TCRdb table, and some are missing; sequencing was by immunoSEQ multiplex PCR. The sample records around 140,000 clones, approximately 93% being singletons. The sequenced material came from blood. The receptors were sampled from a young man in good health. The CDR3 runs from the conserved cysteine through the conserved F or W. Fields, in order: V gene, J gene, D gene, clone size, CDR3 DNA, CDR3 protein. D genes are given only for firm matches. Size is omitted from some rows. Given values are once, few, many or a class for expanded clones.

V gene: TRBV5-1; J gene: TRBJ1-6; D gene: .; clone size: .; CDR3 DNA: TGCGCCAGCAGCTTGGGTAATTCACCCCTCCACTTT; CDR3 protein: CASSLGNSPLHF
V gene: TRBV4-3; J gene: TRBJ2-3; D gene: TRBD2; clone size: .; CDR3 DNA: TGCGCCAGCAGCCAAGAAGGCGGCGGGAGAGGAGAAGATACGCAGTATTTT; CDR3 protein: CASSQEGGGRGEDTQYF
V gene: TRBV5-6; J gene: TRBJ1-5; D gene: .; clone size: .; CDR3 DNA: TGTGCCAGCAGCTTGTTCGATCAGCCCCAGCATTTT; CDR3 protein: CASSLFDQPQHF
V gene: TRBV14; J gene: TRBJ1-4; D gene: .; clone size: .; CDR3 DNA: TGTGCCAGCAGCCAGCGACAGTTCGCAAAACTGTTTTTT; CDR3 protein: CASSQRQFAKLFF
V gene: TRBV5-4; J gene: TRBJ1-1; D gene: TRBD1; clone size: .; CDR3 DNA: TGTGCCAGCAGCTTAACGGTCGCCAGGGGGACTGAAGCTTTCTTT; CDR3 protein: CASSLTVARGTEAFF
V gene: TRBV29-1; J gene: TRBJ1-2; D gene: TRBD1; clone size: .; CDR3 DNA: TGCAGCGTTGAGTTTGCAGACAGGGGCCCCCATGGCTACACCTTC; CDR3 protein: CSVEFADRGPHGYTF
V gene: TRBV27; J gene: TRBJ1-5; D gene: .; clone size: .; CDR3 DNA: TGTGCCAGCAGCGTCTCTAGCAATCAGCCCCAGCATTTT; CDR3 protein: CASSVSSNQPQHF
V gene: TRBV7-9; J gene: TRBJ1-1; D gene: .; clone size: .; CDR3 DNA: TGTGCCAGCAGTAGGGGGAGCAGGGACACTGAAGCTTTCTTT; CDR3 protein: CASSRGSRDTEAFF
V gene: TRBV27; J gene: TRBJ1-4; D gene: .; clone size: .; CDR3 DNA: TGTGCCAGCAGTTTCCGGAATGAAAAACTGTTTTTT; CDR3 protein: CASSFRNEKLFF
V gene: TRBV27; J gene: TRBJ2-5; D gene: .; clone size: .; CDR3 DNA: TGTGCCAGCAGCCCCATAGGGGGACAAGAGACCCAGTACTTC; CDR3 protein: CASSPIGGQETQYF
V gene: TRBV28; J gene: TRBJ1-5; D gene: .; clone size: .; CDR3 DNA: TGTGCCAGCAGTTTATTACGGGGGCAGGGCAATCAGCCCCAGCATTTT; CDR3 protein: CASSLLRGQGNQPQHF
V gene: TRBV5-4; J gene: TRBJ1-1; D gene: TRBD1; clone size: once; CDR3 DNA: TGTGCCAGCAGCTATCGACAGGGGCGTAATACTGAAGCTTTCTTT; CDR3 protein: CASSYRQGRNTEAFF
V gene: TRBV10-3; J gene: TRBJ1-5; D gene: TRBD1; clone size: .; CDR3 DNA: TGTGCCATCAGTGCGGACAGGGGTGGCCAGCCCCAGCATTTT; CDR3 protein: CAISADRGGQPQHF
V gene: TRBV20-1; J gene: TRBJ1-4; D gene: .; clone size: .; CDR3 DNA: TGCAGTGCTAGTTGGGGGGCGCAAGAAAAACTGTTTTTT; CDR3 protein: CSASWGAQEKLFF
V gene: TRBV2; J gene: TRBJ1-6; D gene: .; clone size: once; CDR3 DNA: TGTGCCAGCAGTGAAGGCTCCGGGGGGTTGACCCTCCACTTT; CDR3 protein: CASSEGSGGLTLHF
V gene: TRBV2; J gene: TRBJ1-1; D gene: TRBD1; clone size: .; CDR3 DNA: TGTGCCAGCTCACAGGGGTCTTACGAAGCTTTCTTT; CDR3 protein: CASSQGSYEAFF
V gene: TRBV11-2; J gene: TRBJ2-1; D gene: TRBD2; clone size: .; CDR3 DNA: TGTGCCAGCAGGGGACTAGCGGGGGCACAGAAGCAGTTCTTC; CDR3 protein: CASRGLAGAQKQFF
V gene: TRBV24-1; J gene: TRBJ1-5; D gene: TRBD1; clone size: .; CDR3 DNA: TGTGCCACCAGTGAAGACAGGGACAATCAGCCCCAGCATTTT; CDR3 protein: CATSEDRDNQPQHF
V gene: TRBV28; J gene: TRBJ2-5; D gene: TRBD1; clone size: .; CDR3 DNA: TGTGCCAGCAGCCTAACAGGGGGCTTGGAGACCCAGTACTTC; CDR3 protein: CASSLTGGLETQYF
V gene: TRBV5-5; J gene: TRBJ2-7; D gene: .; clone size: .; CDR3 DNA: TGTGCCAGCAGCCTGGACAGAGCTTACGAGCAGTACTTC; CDR3 protein: CASSLDRAYEQYF
V gene: TRBV5-6; J gene: TRBJ2-7; D gene: TRBD1; clone size: .; CDR3 DNA: TGTGCCAGCAGCTTGGCTGGGACAGGGGGCTTGGGACGCTACGAGCAGTACTTC; CDR3 protein: CASSLAGTGGLGRYEQYF
V gene: TRBV6-2/TRBV6-3; J gene: TRBJ2-7; D gene: TRBD1; clone size: .; CDR3 DNA: TGTGCCAGCAGTTACGATGGGACAGGGAGGTTTGACGAGCAGTACTTC; CDR3 protein: CASSYDGTGRFDEQYF
V gene: TRBV7-3; J gene: TRBJ2-5; D gene: .; clone size: .; CDR3 DNA: TGTGCCAGCAGCTATACTAGCAGGGAGACCCAGTACTTC; CDR3 protein: CASSYTSRETQYF
V gene: TRBV6-5; J gene: TRBJ2-2; D gene: .; clone size: .; CDR3 DNA: TGTGCCAGCAGTTACTCGGTGCGGAACACCGGGGAGCTGTTTTTT; CDR3 protein: CASSYSVRNTGELFF
V gene: TRBV6-5; J gene: TRBJ2-3; D gene: .; clone size: .; CDR3 DNA: TGTGCCAGCAGCTACACGCGAGATACGCAGTATTTT; CDR3 protein: CASSYTRDTQYF
V gene: TRBV27; J gene: TRBJ1-3; D gene: .; clone size: .; CDR3 DNA: TGTGCCAGCAGCTTTACGGGAAGCTCTGGAAACACCATATATTTT; CDR3 protein: CASSFTGSSGNTIYF
V gene: TRBV7-2; J gene: TRBJ1-3; D gene: .; clone size: .; CDR3 DNA: TGTGCCAGCAGCTTAGTGGGCGTGTACTCTGGAAACACCATATATTTT; CDR3 protein: CASSLVGVYSGNTIYF
V gene: TRBV7-8; J gene: TRBJ1-2; D gene: .; clone size: .; CDR3 DNA: TGTGCCAGCAGCTTAGGCCGGTATGGCTACACCTTC; CDR3 protein: CASSLGRYGYTF
V gene: TRBV29-1; J gene: TRBJ1-1; D gene: .; clone size: few; CDR3 DNA: TGCAGCGGAAGGGACGGAGACACTGAAGCTTTCTTT; CDR3 protein: CSGRDGDTEAFF
V gene: TRBV19; J gene: TRBJ2-2; D gene: TRBD2; clone size: few; CDR3 DNA: TGTGCCAGTAGTTTGGGACTAGCGAATACCGGGGAGCTGTTTTTT; CDR3 protein: CASSLGLANTGELFF
V gene: TRBV6-5; J gene: TRBJ1-1; D gene: .; clone size: .; CDR3 DNA: TGTGCCAGCCCCCCTAGTACTGAAGCTTTCTTT; CDR3 protein: CASPPSTEAFF
V gene: TRBV6-5; J gene: TRBJ1-3; D gene: .; clone size: .; CDR3 DNA: TGTGCCAGCAGTTACTCGGGAACAGGCGTTGGAAACACCATATATTTT; CDR3 protein: CASSYSGTGVGNTIYF
V gene: TRBV7-9; J gene: TRBJ2-7; D gene: .; clone size: .; CDR3 DNA: TGTGCCAGCAGCTTGTACACCGGATGGTTTCTCGAGCAGTACTTC; CDR3 protein: CASSLYTGWFLEQYF
V gene: TRBV7-9; J gene: TRBJ2-1; D gene: TRBD2; clone size: .; CDR3 DNA: TGTGCCAGCAGCTTAGCTATAACCGGGACTAGCGTCTACAATGAGCAGTTCTTC; CDR3 protein: CASSLAITGTSVYNEQFF
V gene: TRBV19; J gene: TRBJ2-1; D gene: TRBD2; clone size: .; CDR3 DNA: TGTGCCAGTAGTATAACACTAGCGGGGAGCTACAATGAGCAGTTCTTC; CDR3 protein: CASSITLAGSYNEQFF
V gene: TRBV28; J gene: TRBJ2-5; D gene: .; clone size: .; CDR3 DNA: TGTGCCAGCAGTTTCCAGGGGACCCCCGCGAGCAGCCAAGAGACCCAGTACTTC; CDR3 protein: CASSFQGTPASSQETQYF
V gene: TRBV19; J gene: TRBJ2-7; D gene: .; clone size: .; CDR3 DNA: TGTGTATTCTACGAGCAGTACTTC; CDR3 protein: CVFYEQYF
V gene: TRBV3-1/TRBV3-2; J gene: TRBJ2-1; D gene: TRBD2; clone size: few; CDR3 DNA: TGTGCCAGCAGCCTAGATACTAGCGGGTGGGACAATGAGCAGTTCTTC; CDR3 protein: CASSLDTSGWDNEQFF
V gene: TRBV19; J gene: TRBJ1-3; D gene: TRBD1; clone size: .; CDR3 DNA: TGTGCCAGTACCTACGGGGACAGAGGAATGGACACCATATATTTT; CDR3 protein: CASTYGDRGMDTIYF
V gene: TRBV6-5; J gene: TRBJ1-1; D gene: .; clone size: .; CDR3 DNA: TGTGCCAGCAGTTCGCCGGGGATGAACACTGAAGCTTTCTTT; CDR3 protein: CASSSPGMNTEAFF
V gene: TRBV7-3; J gene: TRBJ2-1; D gene: TRBD2; clone size: .; CDR3 DNA: TGTGCCAGCAGCCCGTCAGCGGGAGTTAAGAATGAGCAGTTCTTC; CDR3 protein: CASSPSAGVKNEQFF